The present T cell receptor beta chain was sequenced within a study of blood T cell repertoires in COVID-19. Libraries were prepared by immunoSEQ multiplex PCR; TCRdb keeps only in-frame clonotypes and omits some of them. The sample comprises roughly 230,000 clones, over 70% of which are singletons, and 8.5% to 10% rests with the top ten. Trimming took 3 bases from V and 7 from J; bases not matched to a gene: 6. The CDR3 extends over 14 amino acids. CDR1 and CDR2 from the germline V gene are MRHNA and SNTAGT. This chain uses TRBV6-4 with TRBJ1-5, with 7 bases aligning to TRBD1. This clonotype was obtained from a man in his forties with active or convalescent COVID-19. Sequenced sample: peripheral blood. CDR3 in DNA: TGTGCCAGCAGTGAGGCAGGGGGGAACCAGCCCCAGCATTTT. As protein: CASSEAGGNQPQHF.